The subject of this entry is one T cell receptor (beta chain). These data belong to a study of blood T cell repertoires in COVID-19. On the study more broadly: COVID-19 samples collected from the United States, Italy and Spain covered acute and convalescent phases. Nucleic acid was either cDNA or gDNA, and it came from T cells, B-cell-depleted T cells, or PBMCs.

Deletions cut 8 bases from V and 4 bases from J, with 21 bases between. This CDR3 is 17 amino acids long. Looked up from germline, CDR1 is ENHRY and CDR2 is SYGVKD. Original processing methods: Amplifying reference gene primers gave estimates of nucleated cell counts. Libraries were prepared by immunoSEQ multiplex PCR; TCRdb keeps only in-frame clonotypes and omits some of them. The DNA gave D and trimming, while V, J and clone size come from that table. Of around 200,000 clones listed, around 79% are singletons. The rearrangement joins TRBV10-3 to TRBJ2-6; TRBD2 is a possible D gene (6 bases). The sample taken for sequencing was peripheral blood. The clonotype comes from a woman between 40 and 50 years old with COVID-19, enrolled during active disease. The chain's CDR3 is CAIGPGGGAQGANVLTF. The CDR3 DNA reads TGTGCCATCGGGCCAGGAGGAGGGGCGCAAGGGGCCAACGTCCTGACTTTC.